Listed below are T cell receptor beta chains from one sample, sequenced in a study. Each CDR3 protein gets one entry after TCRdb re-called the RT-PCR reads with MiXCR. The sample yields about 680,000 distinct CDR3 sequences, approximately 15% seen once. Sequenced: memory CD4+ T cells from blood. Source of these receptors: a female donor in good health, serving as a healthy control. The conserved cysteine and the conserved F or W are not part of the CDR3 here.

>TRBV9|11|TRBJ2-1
ASSALASNEQF
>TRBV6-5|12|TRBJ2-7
ASSRGWGGNEQY
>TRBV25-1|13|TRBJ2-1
ASSPRDSDYNEQF
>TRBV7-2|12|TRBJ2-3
ASSRDTFTDTQY
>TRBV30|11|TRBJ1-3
AWSVGGGNTIY
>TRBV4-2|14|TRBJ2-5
ASSQAPGAGEETQY
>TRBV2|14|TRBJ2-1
ASKPRVLAGQAEQF
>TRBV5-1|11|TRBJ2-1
ASSPEGFNEQF
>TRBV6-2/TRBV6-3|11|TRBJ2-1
ASSISPEGTWV
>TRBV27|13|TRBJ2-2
ASSLFAQVTGELF
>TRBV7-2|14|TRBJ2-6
ASSLSGGSGANVLT
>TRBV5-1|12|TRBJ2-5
ASGLGTGKETQY
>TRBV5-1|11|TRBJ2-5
ASSTQGQETQY
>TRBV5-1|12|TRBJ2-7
ASSWGQGLGEQY
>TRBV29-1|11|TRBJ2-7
SVEVGAWGEQY
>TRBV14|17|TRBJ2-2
ASSQVRLAGTANTGELF
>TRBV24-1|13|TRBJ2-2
ATSPGLSSGGELF
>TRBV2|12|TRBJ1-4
ASSGDRGHPFLF
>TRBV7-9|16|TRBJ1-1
ASSSNRGYSGGNTEAF
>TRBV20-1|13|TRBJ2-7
SAREGTGDFYEQY
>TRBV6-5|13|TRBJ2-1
ASSYSREAYNEQF
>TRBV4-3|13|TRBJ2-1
ASSARTSDYNEQF
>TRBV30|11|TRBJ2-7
AWSVAGVLEQY
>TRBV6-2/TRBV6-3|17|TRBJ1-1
ASSFLPGTGGNLGTEAF
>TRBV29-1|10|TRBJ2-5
SVSAYQETQY
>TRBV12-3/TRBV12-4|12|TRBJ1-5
ASSLGQAYQPQH
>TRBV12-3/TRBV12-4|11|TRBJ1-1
ASSLVPGLEAF
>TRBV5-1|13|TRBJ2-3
ASSFAGGKTDTQY
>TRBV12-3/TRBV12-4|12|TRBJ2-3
ASRTGLEADTQY
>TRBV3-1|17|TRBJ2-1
ASSQDSTGRGVSYNEQF
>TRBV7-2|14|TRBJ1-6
ASSLGGALNNSPLH
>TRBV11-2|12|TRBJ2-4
ASSLQGFMDIQY
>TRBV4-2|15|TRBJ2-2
ASSHGNGAGATGELF
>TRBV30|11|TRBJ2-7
AWRAGQTREQY
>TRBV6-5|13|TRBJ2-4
ASSSTNSAKNIQY
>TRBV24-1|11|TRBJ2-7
ATSAERGSEQY
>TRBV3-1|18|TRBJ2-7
ASSQGSTSRLAGGPSEQY
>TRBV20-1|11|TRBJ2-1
SARAGFYNEQF
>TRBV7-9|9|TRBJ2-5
ASSSYQSQY
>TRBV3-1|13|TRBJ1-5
ASSQGTQGIQPQH
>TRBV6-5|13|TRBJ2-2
ASRRDTLNTGELF
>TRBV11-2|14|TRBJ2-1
ASSLVRGPNYNEQF
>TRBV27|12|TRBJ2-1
ASSPSGRANEQF
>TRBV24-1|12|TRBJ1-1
ATSPRGSYTEAF
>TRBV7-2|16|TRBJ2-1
ASSLGRGLKDGYNEQF
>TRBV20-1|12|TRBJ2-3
SAGGGGRTDTQY
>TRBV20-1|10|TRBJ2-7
SAPGTGYEQY
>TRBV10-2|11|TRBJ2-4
ASIPRGAGIQY
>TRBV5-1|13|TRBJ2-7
ASSPRLGEAYEQY
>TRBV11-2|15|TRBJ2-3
ASSFGMGRASTDTQY
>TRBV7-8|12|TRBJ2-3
ASSLGTSGTTQY
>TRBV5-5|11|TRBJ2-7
ASSFAQPGEQY